The 4 T cell receptor beta chains below come from one sample, sequenced in a study of PD-L1 blockade in urothelial cancer. Produced via immunoSEQ multiplex PCR; TCRdb's table is partial and in-frame only. The sample has fewer than 50,000 clones; 75% to 95% are singletons. This sample comprised PBMCs, obtained around atezolizumab (anti-PD-L1) treatment. Receptor source: a man in his sixties or seventies with urothelial cancer.

This clone was counted a single time. The chain has TRBV5-8 and TRBJ2-7; possible D gene TRBD2, 7 bases. Germline-derived CDR1 and CDR2 are SGHTS and YDEGEE. V was cut by 5 bases and J by 2 bases, with 11 bases left in between. The CDR3 loop spans 13 amino acids. The chain's CDR3 is CASRRGPTYEQYF. Written as DNA, the CDR3 is TGTGCCAGCAGGCGGGGGCCTACCTACGAGCAGTACTTC.

CDR3 bases: TGTGCCAGTAGTTCGGGACAGGATGTGTATGGCTACACCTTC. Its protein product is CASSSGQDVYGYTF. The rearrangement links TRBV19 to TRBJ1-2; 8 nucleotides line up with TRBD1. V was pared by 5 bases and J by 5 bases, with 7 bases of the junction left unmatched. This CDR3 comprises 14 residues. The germline V gene encodes CDR1 LNHDA and CDR2 SQIVND (reference sequence).

V and J are TRBV9 and TRBJ2-4; 16 bases match TRBD2. Germline V gene sequence: CDR1 SGDLS, CDR2 YYNGEE. The CDR3 contains 20 residues. V lost 4 bases and J lost 0; bases outside the gene matches: 10. CDR3 in amino acids: CASSPHQGLAGGLAKNIQYF. CDR3 sequence (DNA): TGTGCCAGCAGCCCACACCAGGGACTAGCGGGAGGGCTAGCCAAAAACATTCAGTACTTC.

The chain couples TRBV20-1 to TRBJ1-2, with D uncertain. CDR1 is DFQATT, CDR2 SNEGSKA, per germline (reference sequence). V was trimmed by 6 bases and J by 7 bases, leaving 12 bases between them. CDR3 size: 11 residues. CDR3 DNA sequence: TGCAGTGCCCCGGTCGGAGGTGGCTACACCTTC. Amino acids: CSAPVGGGYTF.